The T cell receptor beta chain under discussion was sequenced for a study of blood T cell repertoires in COVID-19. Per germline, CDR1 LGHDT and CDR2 YNNKEL (reference sequence). V lost 2 bases, J lost 9 bases, and 3 bases stayed unmatched. CDR3 length: 15 amino acids. The protocol was immunoSEQ multiplex PCR, while the TCRdb copy is restricted to in-frame clones and leaves out a portion. The data show tens of thousands of clones, with roughly 88% seen just once and 1.5% to 2.5% held by the top ten. Material: peripheral blood. The V call is TRBV3-1 (or the pseudogene TRBV3-2), the J call TRBJ1-6; 11 positions match TRBD1. The source of this sequence is a man in his thirties or forties with acute or convalescent COVID-19. In DNA, the CDR3 is TGTGCCAGCAGCCAACGGGGACAGGGGGGTTCACCCCTCCACTTT. Its translation is CASSQRGQGGSPLHF.